These 30 T cell receptor beta chains share one sample of origin, sequenced in a study of shared clonotypes between healthy human individuals. Profiling relied on immunoSEQ multiplex PCR, and the TCRdb table lists in-frame clones only, not all of them. The table lists approximately 640,000 clones, less than 95% of them singletons, with about 34% in the top ten. Sequenced sample: memory CD8+ T cells from PBMCs. Noted subset: CD45RO+ cells pooled with CCR7-negative TemRA cells. The receptors were sampled from a man between 18 and 35 years old in good health. Some clones in this sample may be carry-over from other donors' samples.

The chain links TRBV7-8 to TRBJ2-7; 7 nucleotides match TRBD1. Looked up from germline, CDR1 is SGHVS and CDR2 is FQNEAQ. This CDR3 region has 14 residues. Unmatched junction bases numbered 6, after V lost 5 bases and J lost 2 bases. CDR3 nucleotide sequence: TGTGCCAGCAGCCCAACAGGGGACACCTACGAGCAGTACTTC. It is translated as CASSPTGDTYEQYF.

The chain combines TRBV19 with TRBJ2-4; 7 bases fit TRBD1. Germline V CDR1 and CDR2: LNHDA, SQIVND (reference sequence). V shed 4 bases and J 8 bases; nucleotides not matched to a gene: 8. The CDR3 runs 14 residues. The CDR3 sequence is CASSTGTDGDIQYF. The CDR3 nucleotides read TGTGCCAGTAGTACCGGGACAGATGGGGACATTCAGTACTTC.

Comment on this clone: A much larger clone sits a single nucleotide away, making a read error possible. The chain employs TRBV28 and TRBJ2-7, with TRBD1 matching over 7 bases. The CDR3 contains 13 residues. V lost 3 bases and J lost 2; bases outside the gene matches: 1. Germline values: CDR1 MDHEN, CDR2 SYDVKM. The CDR3 nucleotides read TGTGCCAGCAGTTTGGGACAGACCTACGAGCAGTACTTC. Its protein is CASSLGQTYEQYF.

J is TRBJ2-3 and V is TRBV27; D remains ambiguous. The CDR3 is made up of 15 amino acids. Trimming took 1 base from V and 0 from J, leaving 8 bases between them. The germline CDR1 and CDR2 sequences are MNHEY and SMNVEV (reference sequence). The CDR3: CASSLWGSSTDTQYF. The CDR3 DNA sequence: TGTGCCAGCAGTTTATGGGGTTCTAGCACAGATACGCAGTATTTT.

V is TRBV30 and J is TRBJ1-4; TRBD1 might be the D (5 bases). Between the trimmed V and J ends, which lost 2 bases and 8 bases, there was a span of 15 bases. CDR1 and CDR2 from the germline V gene are GTSNPN and SVGIG (reference sequence). The CDR3 has 14 residues. CDR3 nucleotides: TGTGCCTGGAGTTTTGGACATGTCGGGGAAAAACTGTTTTTT. Translated: CAWSFGHVGEKLFF.

CDR3 sequence (DNA): TGTGCCTCGACGGGCGATGGACCGGGGTACAATGAGCAGTTCTTC. This sequence encodes CASTGDGPGYNEQFF. The chain links TRBV30 to TRBJ2-1; a weak D match, TRBD2 (5 bases). The CDR3 is 15 residues long. Trimming stripped 7 bases from V and 4 bases from J, with 20 bases between. CDR1 is GTSNPN and CDR2 is SVGIG in the germline V gene (reference sequence). The full variable domain, completed using reference TRBV30 and TRBJ2-1, is SQTIHQWPATLVQPVGSPLSLECTVEGTSNPNLYWYRQAAGRGLQLLFYSVGIGQISSEVPQNLSASRPQDRQFILSSKKLLLSDSGFYLCASTGDGPGYNEQFFGPGTRLTVL.

The J gene is TRBJ1-4, the V gene TRBV28; unclear D gene. The CDR3 totals 14 residues. The germline V gene has CDR1 MDHEN and CDR2 SYDVKM. Trimming shortened V by 3 bases and J by 3 bases, and 8 bases separated the two germline ends. CDR3 DNA: TGTGCCAGCAGTTTGACTGGTTCTAATGAAAAACTGTTTTTT. It translates to CASSLTGSNEKLFF.

The V and J genes are TRBV9 and TRBJ2-2; no clear D. Germline V lookup: CDR1 SGDLS, CDR2 YYNGEE. V shed 2 bases and J shed 7 bases, with 12 bases lying between them. The CDR3 is 14 residues long. The CDR3 reads CASSVKGGGGELFF. In DNA form, the CDR3 reads TGTGCCAGCAGCGTGAAGGGTGGTGGCGGGGAGCTGTTTTTT.

This clone has just a few counts. The V call is TRBV28, the J call TRBJ1-5; 7 nucleotides line up with TRBD1. The CDR3 sequence is 19 residues long. Germline V gene data show CDR1 as MDHEN and CDR2 as SYDVKM. V shed 5 bases and J 0 bases; nucleotides not matched to a gene: 16. The CDR3 reads CASSRRDRASVYSNQPQHF. Written as DNA, the CDR3 is TGTGCCAGCAGTCGCCGGGACAGAGCCAGTGTTTATAGCAATCAGCCCCAGCATTTT.

The chain is built from TRBV9 and TRBJ2-2, with 9 bases that match TRBD1. V was clipped by 3 bases and J by 5 bases; unmatched bases: 8. The CDR3 is made up of 16 amino acids. The germline V gene encodes CDR1 SGDLS and CDR2 YYNGEE. The CDR3 nucleotides read TGTGCCAGCAGCGCCCCCGCGACAGGGGGAACCGGGGAGCTGTTTTTT. Encoded protein: CASSAPATGGTGELFF.

The chain employs TRBV19 and TRBJ2-7; possibly TRBD1 for D (6 bases). Germline-derived CDR1 and CDR2 are LNHDA and SQIVND (reference sequence). V dropped 7 bases and J dropped 3 bases, with 16 bases sitting between them. The CDR3 is made up of 14 amino acids. CDR3 in DNA: TGTGCCAGTACCCCCGGACGAGGGGGCTACGAGCAGTACTTC. Its translation is CASTPGRGGYEQYF.

This clone has only one observation. This chain links TRBV10-3 with TRBJ1-1; tentatively, D is TRBD1 (6 bases). V lost 6 bases and J 3 bases, leaving 23 bases between the germline ends. CDR1 and CDR2 (germline): ENHRY, SYGVKD. This CDR3 spans 17 amino acids. The CDR3 reads CAIRDLKRGDKDTEAFF. In nucleotides, the CDR3 is TGTGCCATCAGGGACCTGAAGCGGGGGGACAAGGACACTGAAGCTTTCTTT.

The V gene is TRBV28, the J gene TRBJ1-1; no firm D call. This CDR3 comprises 13 residues. Trimming stripped 0 bases from V and 0 bases from J, with 2 bases between. The germline V gene encodes CDR1 MDHEN and CDR2 SYDVKM. DNA of the CDR3: TGTGCCAGCAGTTTATGGGTGAACACTGAAGCTTTCTTT. Its protein is CASSLWVNTEAFF.

The V gene is TRBV5-1, the J gene TRBJ2-7; tentatively, D is TRBD1 (5 bases). Germline V CDR1 and CDR2: SGHRS, YFSETQ. This CDR3 region has 13 residues. V shed 4 bases and J shed 3 bases, with 11 bases lying between them. In DNA, the CDR3 is TGCGCCAGCAGCCTGCAGGGTGGCTACGAGCAGTACTTC. Its translation: CASSLQGGYEQYF.

Only a few counts were recorded for this clone. This specimen includes other DNA sequences encoding the same CDR3. The chain uses TRBV29-1 and TRBJ2-5; 9 bases align to TRBD2. CDR3 size: 14 residues. CDR1 and CDR2 from the germline V gene are SQVTM and ANQGSEA. The V gene end was trimmed by 1 base and the J gene end by 2 bases; junction bases not matched to a gene: 2. DNA of the CDR3: TGCAGCGTTGAAGGTCTAGCGGGACAAGAGACCCAGTACTTC. This gives the protein CSVEGLAGQETQYF. The whole variable domain, remainder taken from reference TRBV29-1 and TRBJ2-5, is SAVISQKPSRDICQRGTSLTIQCQVDSQVTMMFWYRQQPGQSLTLIATANQGSEATYESGFVIDKFPISRPNLTFSTLTVSNMSPEDSSIYLCSVEGLAGQETQYFGPGTRLLVL.

The chain couples TRBV27 to TRBJ2-3; TRBD1 might be the D (5 bases). Germline V gene sequence: CDR1 MNHEY, CDR2 SMNVEV (reference sequence). The V gene lost 5 bases and the J gene lost 0 bases, with 12 bases spanning the gap. The CDR3 consists of 15 residues. The DNA for the CDR3 is TGTGCCAGCAGTCCAAGCCACAGGAGCACAGATACGCAGTATTTT. Translating gives CASSPSHRSTDTQYF.

The table lists this clone with many counts. The chain joins TRBV5-6 to TRBJ1-2; D unclear. CDR3 length equals 13 residues. Germline-derived CDR1 and CDR2 are SGHDT and YYEEEE. The germline V and J ends were trimmed by 0 bases and 4 bases, with 7 bases remaining between them. CDR3 nucleotides: TGTGCCAGCAGCTTGGAAAGCGCCTATGGCTACACCTTC. It specifies CASSLESAYGYTF.

V gene TRBV7-8 combines with J gene TRBJ1-5; a weak D match, TRBD1 (5 bases). Germline lookup yields CDR1 SGHVS and CDR2 FQNEAQ. V dropped 1 base and J dropped 2 bases, with 9 bases sitting between them. This CDR3 has 15 amino acids. The CDR3 nucleotides are TGTGCCAGCAGCTTAGGTTCAGGGCGCAATCAGCCCCAGCATTTT. It encodes CASSLGSGRNQPQHF. The complete variable domain, with remaining parts taken from reference TRBV7-8 and TRBJ1-5, reads GAGVSQSPRYKVAKRGQDVALRCDPISGHVSLFWYQQALGQGPEFLTYFQNEAQLDKSGLPSDRFFAERPEGSVSTLKIQRTQQEDSAVYLCASSLGSGRNQPQHFGDGTRLSIL.

This clone has just a few counts. CDR3 in amino acids: CASSQAATENTEAFF. DNA for the CDR3: TGCGCCAGCAGCCAAGCCGCGACGGAGAACACTGAAGCTTTCTTT. The genes are TRBV4-3 and TRBJ1-1; no firm D call. CDR3 length: 15 amino acids. The germline gives CDR1 LGHNA, CDR2 YSLEER. The V end was cut by 1 base, the J end by 1 base, with 10 bases between.

CDR3 sequence (DNA): TGCGCCAGCAGCTCGCCACCGGGACACTACACCTTC. It specifies CASSSPPGHYTF. The chain couples TRBV5-1 to TRBJ1-2; D is perhaps TRBD1 (6 bases). The CDR3 loop spans 12 amino acids. CDR1 is SGHRS and CDR2 is YFSETQ in the germline V gene. The V end was cut by 3 bases, the J end by 10 bases, with 13 bases between.

The chain couples TRBV7-9 to TRBJ2-1, with a tentative D call TRBD2 (6 bases). The ends were cut back, 8 bases at V and 1 base at J, with 15 bases in the middle. The CDR3 length is 15 residues. CDR1 is SEHNR and CDR2 is FQNEAQ in the germline V gene (reference sequence). This chain's CDR3 is CASGASAASYNEQFF. As DNA, the CDR3 is TGTGCCAGCGGCGCTAGCGCGGCATCCTACAATGAGCAGTTCTTC.

CDR3: CASSLVQWGATDTQYF. In DNA form, the CDR3 reads TGTGCCAGCAGCTTAGTTCAGTGGGGGGCCACAGATACGCAGTATTTT. This chain links TRBV7-8 with TRBJ2-3, with D perhaps TRBD1 or TRBD2 (6 bases each). Germline V CDR1 and CDR2: SGHVS, FQNEAQ. This CDR3 region has 16 residues. Trimming took off 1 base at V and 2 bases at J, with 13 bases between the two ends.

This clone has only a few counts. The V gene is TRBV10-2, the J gene TRBJ1-5; D gene ambiguous. Per the germline V gene, CDR1 is WSHSY and CDR2 is SAAADI. This CDR3 comprises 13 residues. V lost 3 bases and J lost 4, with 7 bases in between. Written as DNA, the CDR3 is TGCGCCAGCAGTGAACTTAGGAATCAGCCCCAGCATTTT. Protein product: CASSELRNQPQHF.

This sequence joins TRBV4-1 and TRBJ2-2; perhaps TRBD2 as D (6 bases). The CDR3 loop spans 13 amino acids. Trimming took 3 bases from V and 8 from J, leaving 10 bases between them. Germline CDR1 reads MGHRA; CDR2 reads YSYEKL. For the CDR3, the DNA is TGCGCCAGCAGCCACTCTGGGAGGGGGGAGCTGTTTTTT. This gives the protein CASSHSGRGELFF.

The chain uses TRBV18 and TRBJ2-2; D might be TRBD2 (5 bases). V was pared by 3 bases and J by 0 bases, with 11 bases between. The germline V gene has CDR1 KGHSH and CDR2 LQKENI. The CDR3 covers 16 residues. The CDR3 protein is CASSPREGPNTGELFF. The CDR3 nucleotides are TGTGCCAGCTCACCTCGGGAAGGGCCGAACACCGGGGAGCTGTTTTTT.

This sequence joins TRBV5-1 and TRBJ2-2; no clear D gene. Germline values: CDR1 SGHRS, CDR2 YFSETQ. The CDR3 extends over 16 amino acids. Trimming left V 2 bases short and J 7 bases short, with 18 bases between. The CDR3 loop reads CASSFRHETPLGELFF. The DNA for the CDR3 is TGCGCCAGCAGCTTCCGACACGAGACTCCGCTCGGGGAGCTGTTTTTT.

V gene TRBV4-3 combines with J gene TRBJ2-1; 12 nucleotides match TRBD2. V dropped 0 bases and J dropped 8; count of bases not matched to a gene: 5. This CDR3 region has 16 residues. In germline, CDR1 is LGHNA, CDR2 YSLEER. Here the CDR3 reads CASSQEGLAGGDEQFF. The CDR3 DNA reads TGCGCCAGCAGCCAAGAAGGGCTAGCGGGAGGGGATGAGCAGTTCTTC.

The rearrangement links TRBV30 to TRBJ2-7; TRBD2 matches 7 bases. Germline V gene lookup returns CDR1 GTSNPN and CDR2 SVGIG (reference sequence). V gave up 6 bases and J gave up 4 bases; unmatched junction bases: 6. The CDR3 has 12 amino acids. The CDR3 loop is CACRDYLYEQYF. The DNA of the CDR3 is TGTGCCTGCCGGGACTACCTTTACGAGCAGTACTTC. Full variable domain (missing parts from reference TRBV30 and TRBJ2-7): SQTIHQWPATLVQPVGSPLSLECTVEGTSNPNLYWYRQAAGRGLQLLFYSVGIGQISSEVPQNLSASRPQDRQFILSSKKLLLSDSGFYLCACRDYLYEQYFGPGTRLTVT.

This chain uses TRBV5-1 with TRBJ1-1; possibly TRBD1 for D (5 bases). Germline V lookup: CDR1 SGHRS, CDR2 YFSETQ. CDR3 length: 16 amino acids. Trimming removed 1 base at V and 0 bases at J, with 13 bases between. The chain's CDR3 is CASSLKGRFMNTEAFF. The CDR3 nucleotides are TGCGCCAGCAGCTTGAAGGGACGGTTCATGAACACTGAAGCTTTCTTT.

The CDR3 bases are TGCGCCAGCAGCCACCAAAAGGGGACATCCACGGGCACAGATACGCAGTATTTT. As protein: CASSHQKGTSTGTDTQYF. The V gene is TRBV4-1, the J gene TRBJ2-3, with a weak D call TRBD1 (6 bases). V dropped 3 bases and J dropped 1 base, with 20 bases sitting between them. CDR1 is MGHRA, CDR2 YSYEKL, per germline. The CDR3 has 18 residues.